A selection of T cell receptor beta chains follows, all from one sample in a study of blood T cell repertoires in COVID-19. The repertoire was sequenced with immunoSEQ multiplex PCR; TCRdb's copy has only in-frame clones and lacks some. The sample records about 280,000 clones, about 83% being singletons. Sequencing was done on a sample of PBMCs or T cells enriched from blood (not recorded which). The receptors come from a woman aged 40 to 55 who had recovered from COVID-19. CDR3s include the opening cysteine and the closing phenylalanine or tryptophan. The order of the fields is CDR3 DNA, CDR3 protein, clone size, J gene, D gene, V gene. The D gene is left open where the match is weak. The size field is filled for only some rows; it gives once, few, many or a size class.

CDR3 DNA: TGTGCCAGCAGCTTAAATATAATAGATACGCAGTATTTT
CDR3 protein: CASSLNIIDTQYF
clone size: few
J gene: TRBJ2-3
D gene: .
V gene: TRBV7-9

CDR3 DNA: TGTGCCAGCAGTTTAGCTAGCGGGAGGGCCGACACCGGGGAGCTGTTTTTT
CDR3 protein: CASSLASGRADTGELFF
clone size: .
J gene: TRBJ2-2
D gene: TRBD2
V gene: TRBV28

CDR3 DNA: TGTGCCAGTAGTATGGGACAGGGGTTGACTCAGCCCCAGCATTTT
CDR3 protein: CASSMGQGLTQPQHF
clone size: .
J gene: TRBJ1-5
D gene: TRBD1
V gene: TRBV19

CDR3 DNA: TGTGCCAGCAGCTTAGAACGGACAGGGGGATATGGCTACACCTTC
CDR3 protein: CASSLERTGGYGYTF
clone size: .
J gene: TRBJ1-2
D gene: TRBD1
V gene: TRBV7-2

CDR3 DNA: TGTGCCAGCAGCCCCTTAGCGGGAGCGAGCACAGATACGCAGTATTTT
CDR3 protein: CASSPLAGASTDTQYF
clone size: .
J gene: TRBJ2-3
D gene: TRBD2
V gene: TRBV3-1/TRBV3-2

CDR3 DNA: TGTGCCAGTACAATGCAGTTGTCGGGACTAGCGGGAGTCGGGGAGCTGTTTTTT
CDR3 protein: CASTMQLSGLAGVGELFF
clone size: .
J gene: TRBJ2-2
D gene: TRBD2
V gene: TRBV19

CDR3 DNA: TGTGCCAGCAGCTTACAAAAAGCGGGAGGGGGCGATACGCAGTATTTT
CDR3 protein: CASSLQKAGGGDTQYF
clone size: .
J gene: TRBJ2-3
D gene: TRBD2
V gene: TRBV5-4

CDR3 DNA: TGTGCCAGCAGCTCGGAGGGGCTATCTAATGAAAAACTGTTTTTT
CDR3 protein: CASSSEGLSNEKLFF
clone size: .
J gene: TRBJ1-4
D gene: .
V gene: TRBV7-2

CDR3 DNA: TGTGCCAGCAGCCTCCCAGCCAGGAATGCCGAAGCTTTCTTT
CDR3 protein: CASSLPARNAEAFF
clone size: .
J gene: TRBJ1-1
D gene: .
V gene: TRBV5-4

CDR3 DNA: TGTGCCAGCAGCCCGCAGGGAAACACCATATATTTT
CDR3 protein: CASSPQGNTIYF
clone size: .
J gene: TRBJ1-3
D gene: .
V gene: TRBV7-9

CDR3 DNA: TGTGCCAGCAGCCCAGCGGGGGCCTCCTACGAGCAGTACTTC
CDR3 protein: CASSPAGASYEQYF
clone size: .
J gene: TRBJ2-7
D gene: TRBD2
V gene: TRBV7-2

CDR3 DNA: TGTGCCAGCAGCCAAGGCGCGGGAGTGGGGTACGAGCAGTACTTC
CDR3 protein: CASSQGAGVGYEQYF
clone size: .
J gene: TRBJ2-7
D gene: TRBD2
V gene: TRBV4-2

CDR3 DNA: TGTGCCAGCAGTTCGAATGAAAAACTGTTTTTT
CDR3 protein: CASSSNEKLFF
clone size: .
J gene: TRBJ1-4
D gene: .
V gene: TRBV27

CDR3 DNA: TGCGCCAGCGGCCGGGGAGCGGGCGACTCCTACAATGAGCAGTTCTTC
CDR3 protein: CASGRGAGDSYNEQFF
clone size: .
J gene: TRBJ2-1
D gene: .
V gene: TRBV5-1